The 18 T cell receptor beta chains given below trace back to one sample, sequenced in a study of Ad26.COV2.S vaccination and SARS-CoV-2 variants. Treatment of the sample: 15 to 20 received Ad26.COV2.S at low or high dose, single or two shots; roughly 5 received placebo; per-sample allocation not given. Sampling took place 63 days after the first vaccine or placebo injection. Assay: immunoSEQ multiplex PCR; the TCRdb copy retains only in-frame clones and omits some. This sample has about 350,000 clones, with 85% to 90% found just once. The material sequenced was peripheral blood, taken in a trial of Ad26.COV2.S vaccine versus placebo. These receptors came from a person aged 18 to 59 who received the Ad26.COV2.S COVID-19 vaccine or a placebo.

Comments on this clone: The junction departs from germline at one end; a sequencing error may be responsible. This chain's CDR3 is CASSGTSGGPLNF. DNA for the CDR3: TGCGCCAGCTCCGGGACTAGCGGGGGCCCTTTAAACTTC. This chain uses TRBV10-1 with TRBJ2-7; 14 bases are shared with TRBD2. Looked up from germline, CDR1 is WNHNN and CDR2 is SYGVQD (reference sequence). The CDR3 sequence is 13 residues long.

The chain uses TRBV9 and TRBJ2-5, with TRBD1 identical over 7 bases. J gave up 5 bases and V 4 bases, and 14 bases lay outside the gene matches. CDR1 is SGDLS, CDR2 YYNGEE, per germline. The CDR3 is 16 amino acids. As DNA, the CDR3 is TGTGCCAGCAGCCGACTACAGGGGCGCCGACCGGAGACCCAGTACTTC. Protein product: CASSRLQGRRPETQYF.

CDR3 coding DNA: TGTGCCAGTAGCCCGCTGCGGGCCACAGATACGCAGTATTTT. Translating gives CASSPLRATDTQYF. The chain has TRBV19 and TRBJ2-3, with TRBD2 as a possible D gene (5 bases). Germline loops: CDR1 LNHDA, CDR2 SQIVND (reference sequence). Trimming left V 6 bases short and J 2 bases short, with 12 bases between. CDR3 length equals 14 residues.

This clone was seen once. The chain employs TRBV27 and TRBJ2-3; 10 bases are shared with TRBD2. V lost 3 bases and J lost 4; bases outside the gene matches: 4. This CDR3 is built from 15 residues. Germline assignment: CDR1 MNHEY and CDR2 SMNVEV (reference sequence). Written as DNA, the CDR3 is TGTGCCAGCAGTTTCAGCGGGAGGGAGCCAGATACGCAGTATTTT. Translation: CASSFSGREPDTQYF.

This clone was seen ten or more times. The V and J genes are TRBV5-6 and TRBJ2-2; 7 bases match TRBD1. This CDR3 is 16 amino acids long. V gave up 4 bases and J gave up 3 bases; unmatched junction bases: 9. Germline CDR1 SGHDT, CDR2 YYEEEE. This CDR3 is CASSVVQGPYTGELFF. DNA of the CDR3: TGTGCCAGCAGCGTGGTACAGGGGCCCTACACCGGGGAGCTGTTTTTT.

The rearrangement links TRBV5-1 to TRBJ2-5; 7 nucleotides line up with TRBD1. The CDR3 runs to 14 residues. Per germline, CDR1 SGHRS and CDR2 YFSETQ. The J segment lost 4 bases and the V segment lost 4 bases, leaving 7 bases of the junction unmatched. CDR3: CASSTRQGTETQYF. CDR3 nucleotide sequence: TGCGCCAGCAGCACCCGACAGGGCACAGAGACCCAGTACTTC.

The chain joins TRBV19 to TRBJ2-5; 9 bases align to TRBD1. CDR1 and CDR2 from the germline V gene are LNHDA and SQIVND (reference sequence). V dropped 6 bases and J dropped 5; count of bases not matched to a gene: 7. There are 14 residues in the CDR3. For the CDR3, the DNA is TGTGCCAGTAGAGTTACAGGGGGCAGCGAGACCCAGTACTTC. Its protein product is CASRVTGGSETQYF.

This chain links TRBV24-1 with TRBJ1-2, with 7 bases fitting TRBD1. This CDR3 is built from 13 residues. Looked up from germline, CDR1 is KGHDR and CDR2 is SFDVKD. V lost 6 bases to trimming and J lost 5 bases; unmatched junction nucleotides: 5. CDR3 region: CATSRDSDYGYTF. The DNA of the CDR3 is TGTGCCACCAGTCGGGACAGCGATTATGGCTACACCTTC.

This chain links TRBV6-5 with TRBJ2-7, with 9 bases aligning to TRBD1. CDR1 is MNHEY, CDR2 SVGAGI, per germline. The ends lost 7 bases at V and 3 bases at J; junction bases unmatched: 4. This CDR3 is 13 amino acids long. Here the CDR3 reads CASKTGGFYEQYF. CDR3 bases: TGTGCCAGCAAAACAGGGGGCTTCTACGAGCAGTACTTC.

This sequence joins TRBV5-1 and TRBJ1-1; 8 bases agree with TRBD1. Germline CDR1 is SGHRS and CDR2 is YFSETQ. There are 15 residues in the CDR3. Trimming took 0 bases from V and 1 from J; bases not matched to a gene: 2. The CDR3 DNA sequence: TGCGCCAGCAGCTTGGAGACAGGGGCGAACACTGAAGCTTTCTTT. Protein product: CASSLETGANTEAFF.

The chain is built from TRBV18 and TRBJ2-1, with 10 bases that match TRBD2. J gave up 8 bases and V 3 bases, and 7 bases lay outside the gene matches. This CDR3 region has 15 residues. The germline V gene has CDR1 KGHSH and CDR2 LQKENI. The CDR3, as DNA: TGTGCCAGCTCACCCTCTAGCGGGAGTATCGATGAGCAGTTCTTC. Amino acid sequence: CASSPSSGSIDEQFF.

In its sample, this clone was seen once. The chain has TRBV5-4 and TRBJ1-2; D perhaps matches TRBD1 (6 bases). The CDR3 loop spans 15 amino acids. V dropped 0 bases and J dropped 6 bases, with 15 bases sitting between them. Germline V lookup: CDR1 SGHNT, CDR2 YYREEE (reference sequence). The CDR3 here is CASSLERGVRDGYTF. The DNA of the CDR3 is TGTGCCAGCAGCTTGGAGAGGGGGGTAAGGGATGGCTACACCTTC. Supplemented by reference TRBV5-4 and TRBJ1-2, the full variable domain reads ETGVTQSPTHLIKTRGQQVTLRCSSQSGHNTVSWYQQALGQGPQFIFQYYREEENGRGNFPPRFSGLQFPNYSSELNVNALELDDSALYLCASSLERGVRDGYTFGSGTRLTVV.

V and J are TRBV19 and TRBJ1-1, with TRBD1 matching over 7 bases. V trimming: 5 bases; J trimming: 0 bases; junction bases outside the gene matches: 6. The CDR3 is made up of 15 amino acids. The germline V gene has CDR1 LNHDA and CDR2 SQIVND (reference sequence). The chain's CDR3 is CASSSLDRMNTEAFF. The CDR3 nucleotides are TGTGCCAGTAGTTCCTTGGACAGGATGAACACTGAAGCTTTCTTT.

The chain joins TRBV5-1 to TRBJ2-2, with D perhaps being TRBD1 or TRBD2 (5 bases each). This CDR3 contains 15 residues. The V gene's germline CDR1 is SGHRS and CDR2 YFSETQ. V was trimmed by 3 bases and J by 2 bases, leaving 11 bases between them. CDR3 sequence: CASSSGDGNTGELFF. The CDR3 DNA reads TGCGCCAGCAGCTCCGGGGACGGTAACACCGGGGAGCTGTTTTTT.

The chain is built from TRBV29-1 and TRBJ2-1, with 10 bases identical to TRBD1. The CDR3 has 14 residues. Trimming cost V 4 bases and J 5 bases; bases outside gene matches: 5. The germline CDR1 and CDR2 sequences are SQVTM and ANQGSEA. CDR3 in amino acids: CSVVGTGEHNEQFF. In DNA, the CDR3 is TGCAGCGTTGTCGGGACAGGGGAACACAATGAGCAGTTCTTC.

The chain uses TRBV7-9 and TRBJ2-1; 7 bases line up with TRBD1. The CDR3 runs 13 residues. V lost 5 bases, J lost 5 bases, and 3 bases stayed unmatched. Germline-derived CDR1 and CDR2 are SEHNR and FQNEAQ (reference sequence). The CDR3 nucleotides read TGTGCCAGCAGCGCAGACAGGGACAATGAGCAGTTCTTC. Residues: CASSADRDNEQFF.

J is TRBJ2-6 and V is TRBV7-9; 8 bases fit TRBD1. The germline gives CDR1 SEHNR, CDR2 FQNEAQ (reference sequence). The CDR3 contains 15 residues. The V gene end was trimmed by 5 bases and the J gene end by 3 bases; junction bases not matched to a gene: 3. The CDR3 bases are TGTGCCAGCAGCGCGACAGGGGTTGGGGCCAACGTCCTGACTTTC. Protein: CASSATGVGANVLTF.

The chain joins TRBV4-1 to TRBJ1-3; D remains unclear. There are 17 residues in the CDR3. CDR1 is MGHRA and CDR2 is YSYEKL in the germline V gene. Trimming left V 1 base short and J 3 bases short, with 16 bases between. DNA for the CDR3: TGCGCCAGCAGCCAAGTAACCGCACTAGTTGTTGGAAACACCATATATTTT. This translates into CASSQVTALVVGNTIYF.